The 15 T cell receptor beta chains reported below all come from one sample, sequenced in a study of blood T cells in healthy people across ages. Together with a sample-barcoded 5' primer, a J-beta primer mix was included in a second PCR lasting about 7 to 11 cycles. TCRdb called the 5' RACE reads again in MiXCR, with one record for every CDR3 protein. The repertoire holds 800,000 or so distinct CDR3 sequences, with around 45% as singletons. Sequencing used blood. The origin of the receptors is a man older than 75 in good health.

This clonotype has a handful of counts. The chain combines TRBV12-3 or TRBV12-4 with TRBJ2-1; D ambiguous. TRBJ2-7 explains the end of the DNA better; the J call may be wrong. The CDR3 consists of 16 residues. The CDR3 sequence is CASSWGSRSSYNEQYF. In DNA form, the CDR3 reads TGTGCCAGCAGTTGGGGTAGCAGGAGCTCCTACAATGAGCAGTACTTC.

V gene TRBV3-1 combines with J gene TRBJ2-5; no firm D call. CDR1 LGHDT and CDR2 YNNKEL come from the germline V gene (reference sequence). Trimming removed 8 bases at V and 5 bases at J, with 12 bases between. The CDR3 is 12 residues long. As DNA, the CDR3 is TGTGCCAGCGGCCGAGCAATGGAGACCCAGTACTTC. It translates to CASGRAMETQYF.

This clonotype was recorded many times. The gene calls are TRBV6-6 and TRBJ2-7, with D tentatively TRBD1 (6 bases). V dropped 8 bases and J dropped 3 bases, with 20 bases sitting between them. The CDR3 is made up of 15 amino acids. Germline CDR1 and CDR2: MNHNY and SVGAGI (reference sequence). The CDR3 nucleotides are TGTGCCAGCGTAGGCCCCCAGGGGAATGTCTACGAGCAGTACTTC. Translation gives CASVGPQGNVYEQYF.

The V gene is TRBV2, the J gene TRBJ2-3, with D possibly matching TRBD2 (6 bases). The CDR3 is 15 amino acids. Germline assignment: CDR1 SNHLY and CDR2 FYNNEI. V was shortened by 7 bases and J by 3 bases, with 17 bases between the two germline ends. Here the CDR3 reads CASTPLGTSTDTQYF. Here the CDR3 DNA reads TGTGCCAGCACTCCGCTCGGGACTTCAACAGATACGCAGTATTTT.

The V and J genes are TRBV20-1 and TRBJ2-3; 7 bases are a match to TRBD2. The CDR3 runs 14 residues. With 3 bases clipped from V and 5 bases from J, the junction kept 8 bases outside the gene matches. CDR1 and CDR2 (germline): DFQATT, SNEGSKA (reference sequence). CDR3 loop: CSARSSGRGDTQYF. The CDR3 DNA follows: TGCAGTGCTAGGTCCTCGGGGAGGGGAGATACGCAGTATTTT.

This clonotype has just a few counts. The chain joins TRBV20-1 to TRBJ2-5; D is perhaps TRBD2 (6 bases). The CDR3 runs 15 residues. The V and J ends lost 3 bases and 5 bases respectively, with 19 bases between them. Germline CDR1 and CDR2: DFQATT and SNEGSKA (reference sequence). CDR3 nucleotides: TGCAGTGCTAGGGAGGGGCGGGCGCCAAGGGAGACCCAGTACTTC. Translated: CSAREGRAPRETQYF.

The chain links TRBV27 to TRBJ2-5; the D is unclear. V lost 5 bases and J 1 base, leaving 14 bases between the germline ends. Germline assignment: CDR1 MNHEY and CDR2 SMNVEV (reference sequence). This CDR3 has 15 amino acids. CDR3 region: CASSGEPNTQETQYF. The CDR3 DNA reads TGTGCCAGCAGTGGAGAACCGAACACCCAAGAGACCCAGTACTTC.

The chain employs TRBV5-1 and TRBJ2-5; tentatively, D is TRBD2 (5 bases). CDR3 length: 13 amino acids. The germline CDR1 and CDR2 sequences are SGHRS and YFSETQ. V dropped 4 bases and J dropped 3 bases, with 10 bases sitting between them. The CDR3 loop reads CASSVNGEETQYF. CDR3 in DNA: TGCGCCAGCAGCGTCAACGGGGAAGAGACCCAGTACTTC.

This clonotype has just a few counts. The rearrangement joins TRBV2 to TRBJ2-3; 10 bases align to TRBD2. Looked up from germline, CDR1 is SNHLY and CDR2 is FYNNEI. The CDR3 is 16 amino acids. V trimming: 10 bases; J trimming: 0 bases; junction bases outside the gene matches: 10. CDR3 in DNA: TGTGCCACCGCCCGGGGACTAGCGATTAGCACAGATACGCAGTATTTT. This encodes CATARGLAISTDTQYF.

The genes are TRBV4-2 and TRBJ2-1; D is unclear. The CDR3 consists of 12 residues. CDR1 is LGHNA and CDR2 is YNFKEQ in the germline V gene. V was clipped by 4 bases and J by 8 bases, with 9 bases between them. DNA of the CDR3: TGTGCCAGCAGCCTCTATACGGATGAGCAGTTCTTC. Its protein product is CASSLYTDEQFF.

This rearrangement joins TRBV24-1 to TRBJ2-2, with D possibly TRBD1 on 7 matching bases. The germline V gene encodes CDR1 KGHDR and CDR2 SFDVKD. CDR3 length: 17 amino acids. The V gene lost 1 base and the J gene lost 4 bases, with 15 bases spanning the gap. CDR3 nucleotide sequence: TGTGCCACCAGTGATTTAGGGGGGACAGAACTCACCGGGGAGCTGTTTTTT. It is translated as CATSDLGGTELTGELFF.

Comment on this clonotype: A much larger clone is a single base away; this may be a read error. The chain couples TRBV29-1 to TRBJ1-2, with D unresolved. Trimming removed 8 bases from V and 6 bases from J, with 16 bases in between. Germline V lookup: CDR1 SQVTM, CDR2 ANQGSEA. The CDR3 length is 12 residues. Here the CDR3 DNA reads TGCAGCTCATACGCGGCTTTCCATGGCTACACCTTC. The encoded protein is CSSYAAFHGYTF. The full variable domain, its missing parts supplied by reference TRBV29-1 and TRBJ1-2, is SAVISQKPSRDICQRGTSLTIQCQVDSQVTMMFWYRQQPGQSLTLIATANQGSEATYESGFVIDKFPISRPNLTFSTLTVSNMSPEDSSIYLCSSYAAFHGYTFGSGTRLTVV.

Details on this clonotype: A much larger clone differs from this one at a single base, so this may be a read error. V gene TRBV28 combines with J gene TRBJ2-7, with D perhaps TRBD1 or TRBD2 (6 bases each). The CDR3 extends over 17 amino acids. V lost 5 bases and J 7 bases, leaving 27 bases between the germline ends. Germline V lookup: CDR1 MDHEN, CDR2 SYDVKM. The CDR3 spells CASSLGMWDTDYNEQYF. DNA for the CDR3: TGTGCCAGCAGTCTAGGTATGTGGGACACGGACTACAATGAGCAGTACTTC.

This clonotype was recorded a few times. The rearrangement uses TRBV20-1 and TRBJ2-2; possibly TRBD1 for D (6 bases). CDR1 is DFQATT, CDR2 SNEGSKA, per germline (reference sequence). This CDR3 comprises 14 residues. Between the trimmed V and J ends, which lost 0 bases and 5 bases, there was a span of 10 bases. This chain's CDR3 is CSARDAGTTGELFF. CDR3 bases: TGCAGTGCTAGAGACGCTGGGACAACCGGGGAGCTGTTTTTT.

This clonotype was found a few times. The CDR3 sequence is CAISVDLREREQYF. As DNA, the CDR3 is TGTGCCATCAGTGTAGATCTGCGGGAGCGCGAGCAGTACTTC. This chain connects TRBV10-3 to TRBJ2-7; 7 positions agree with TRBD2. V lost 4 bases, J lost 6 bases, and 9 bases stayed unmatched. The CDR3 loop spans 14 amino acids. The germline V gene encodes CDR1 ENHRY and CDR2 SYGVKD.